This T cell receptor beta chain came from a study of blood T cell repertoires in COVID-19. Overall study: Sites in the United States, Italy and Spain provided acute and convalescent COVID-19 samples. T cells, B-cell-depleted T cells, or PBMCs provided the cDNA or gDNA that served as material.

Germline V CDR1 and CDR2: SGHRS, YFSETQ. V shed 4 bases and J 3 bases; nucleotides not matched to a gene: 6. The CDR3 totals 15 residues. Study processing details: How many nucleated cells were present was estimated from reference gene primer amplification. The repertoire was sequenced with immunoSEQ multiplex PCR; TCRdb's copy has only in-frame clones and lacks some. V and J calls and clone size are as listed in that table; D and trimming were resolved from the DNA. The profile shows over 200,000 clones, about 80% of them singletons. What was sequenced was peripheral blood. The chain is built from TRBV5-1 and TRBJ1-4; 7 bases are shared with TRBD1. This TCR came from a man in his forties or fifties with active or convalescent COVID-19. The CDR3 loop is CASSRTRGSNEKLFF. The CDR3 nucleotides are TGCGCCAGCAGCCGGACCAGGGGGTCTAATGAAAAACTGTTTTTT.